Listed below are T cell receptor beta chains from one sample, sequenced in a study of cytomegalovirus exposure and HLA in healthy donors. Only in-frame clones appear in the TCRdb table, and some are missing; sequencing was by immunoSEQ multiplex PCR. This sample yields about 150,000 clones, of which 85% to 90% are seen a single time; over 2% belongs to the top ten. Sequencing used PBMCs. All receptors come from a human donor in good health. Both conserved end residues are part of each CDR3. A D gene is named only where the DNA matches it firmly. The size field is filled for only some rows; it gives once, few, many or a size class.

cdr3_aa: CASSLTGSSGANVLTF
cdr3_nt: TGTGCCAGCAGCTTAACAGGGAGCTCTGGGGCCAACGTCCTGACTTTC
j_call: TRBJ2-6
clone_size: NA
v_call: TRBV9
d_call: NA

cdr3_aa: CASSLGAGNTIYF
cdr3_nt: TGTGCCAGCAGCCTAGGGGCTGGAAACACCATATATTTT
j_call: TRBJ1-3
clone_size: NA
v_call: TRBV5-6
d_call: NA

cdr3_aa: CASSLSGGTDTQYF
cdr3_nt: TGTGCCAGCAGTCTGTCGGGAGGCACAGATACGCAGTATTTT
j_call: TRBJ2-3
clone_size: NA
v_call: TRBV9
d_call: NA

cdr3_aa: CATSREYEGGQQYF
cdr3_nt: TGTGCCACCAGCAGAGAATACGAGGGCGGGCAGCAGTACTTC
j_call: TRBJ2-7
clone_size: NA
v_call: TRBV15
d_call: NA

cdr3_aa: CASSSRQLVYNEQFF
cdr3_nt: TGTGCCAGCAGCTCACGACAGTTAGTCTACAATGAGCAGTTCTTC
j_call: TRBJ2-1
clone_size: NA
v_call: TRBV11-2
d_call: NA

cdr3_aa: CASSQTSGANSPLHF
cdr3_nt: TGCGCCAGCAGCCAAACATCAGGGGCCAATTCACCCCTCCACTTT
j_call: TRBJ1-6
clone_size: NA
v_call: TRBV4-3
d_call: NA

cdr3_aa: CASNRGYGNSPLHF
cdr3_nt: TGTGCCAGTAACAGGGGGTATGGAAATTCACCCCTCCACTTT
j_call: TRBJ1-6
clone_size: NA
v_call: TRBV19
d_call: TRBD1

cdr3_aa: CASSLSASSLAGGFEQYF
cdr3_nt: TGTGCCAGCAGTTTATCGGCCTCTTCACTAGCGGGAGGGTTCGAGCAGTACTTC
j_call: TRBJ2-7
clone_size: NA
v_call: TRBV27
d_call: TRBD2

cdr3_aa: CASRRDLSGRVNTGELFF
cdr3_nt: TGTGCCAGCAGGCGGGACCTGAGCGGGAGGGTGAACACCGGGGAGCTGTTTTTT
j_call: TRBJ2-2
clone_size: NA
v_call: TRBV28
d_call: TRBD2

cdr3_aa: CASSLAQGTYEQYF
cdr3_nt: TGTGCCAGCAGCTTAGCACAGGGTACCTACGAGCAGTACTTC
j_call: TRBJ2-7
clone_size: once
v_call: TRBV11-2
d_call: NA

cdr3_aa: CASSEANSEKLFF
cdr3_nt: TGTGCCAGCAGTGAAGCAAATAGTGAAAAACTGTTTTTT
j_call: TRBJ1-4
clone_size: NA
v_call: TRBV2
d_call: NA

cdr3_aa: CASSANPGQTKAFF
cdr3_nt: TGTGCCAGCAGCGCTAACCCGGGACAGACTAAAGCTTTCTTT
j_call: TRBJ1-1
clone_size: NA
v_call: TRBV7-3
d_call: TRBD1

cdr3_aa: CASSLGAGGVYEQYF
cdr3_nt: TGTGCCAGCAGCTTAGGAGCGGGGGGGGTCTACGAGCAGTACTTC
j_call: TRBJ2-7
clone_size: NA
v_call: TRBV7-2
d_call: TRBD2

cdr3_aa: CASSLDERSGYTF
cdr3_nt: TGTGCCAGCAGCTTGGATGAAAGGAGCGGCTACACCTTC
j_call: TRBJ1-2
clone_size: NA
v_call: TRBV5-6
d_call: NA

cdr3_aa: CASSLLRGGSDYGYTF
cdr3_nt: TGCGCCAGCAGCTTGCTGAGAGGGGGAAGTGACTATGGCTACACCTTC
j_call: TRBJ1-2
clone_size: NA
v_call: TRBV5-1
d_call: NA

cdr3_aa: CAWKQGGLSGANVLTF
cdr3_nt: TGTGCCTGGAAGCAGGGGGGACTCTCTGGGGCCAACGTCCTGACTTTC
j_call: TRBJ2-6
clone_size: NA
v_call: TRBV30
d_call: NA

cdr3_aa: CASSYAVGGSEAFF
cdr3_nt: TGTGCCAGCAGTTACGCCGTTGGGGGGAGTGAAGCTTTCTTT
j_call: TRBJ1-1
clone_size: NA
v_call: TRBV6-5
d_call: NA

cdr3_aa: CASSIGTLYNEQFF
cdr3_nt: TGTGCCAGCAGTATCGGGACACTATACAATGAGCAGTTCTTC
j_call: TRBJ2-1
clone_size: NA
v_call: TRBV7-9
d_call: NA

cdr3_aa: CSARRRGTDTQYF
cdr3_nt: TGCAGCGCCAGACGCCGGGGCACAGATACGCAGTATTTT
j_call: TRBJ2-3
clone_size: few
v_call: TRBV29-1
d_call: NA

cdr3_aa: CASSSTGRTYEQYF
cdr3_nt: TGTGCCAGCAGTTCGACAGGAAGAACCTACGAGCAGTACTTC
j_call: TRBJ2-7
clone_size: NA
v_call: TRBV6-5
d_call: NA

cdr3_aa: CASSPGTYNEQFF
cdr3_nt: TGTGCCAGCAGTCCCGGGACCTACAATGAGCAGTTCTTC
j_call: TRBJ2-1
clone_size: NA
v_call: TRBV27
d_call: NA

cdr3_aa: CASSHRDRDDYGYTF
cdr3_nt: TGTGCCAGCAGCCACCGGGACAGGGATGACTATGGCTACACCTTC
j_call: TRBJ1-2
clone_size: NA
v_call: TRBV9
d_call: TRBD1

cdr3_aa: CASSPGDRFYEQYF
cdr3_nt: TGTGCCAGCAGTCCCGGGGACAGGTTCTACGAGCAGTACTTC
j_call: TRBJ2-7
clone_size: few
v_call: TRBV27
d_call: TRBD1

cdr3_aa: CASSLGQGGYTF
cdr3_nt: TGCGCCAGCAGCTTGGGACAGGGCGGCTACACCTTC
j_call: TRBJ1-2
clone_size: NA
v_call: TRBV5-1
d_call: TRBD1

cdr3_aa: CSEGDLTEAFF
cdr3_nt: TGCAGTGAGGGGGATTTGACTGAAGCTTTCTTT
j_call: TRBJ1-1
clone_size: NA
v_call: TRBV20-1
d_call: NA

cdr3_aa: CASSPSRDRGQSVTGELFF
cdr3_nt: TGTGCCAGCTCACCGTCCCGGGACAGGGGCCAATCCGTCACCGGGGAGCTGTTTTTT
j_call: TRBJ2-2
clone_size: NA
v_call: TRBV18
d_call: TRBD1

cdr3_aa: CASRKGQLNTEAFF
cdr3_nt: TGTGCCAGCAGGAAAGGACAGCTGAACACTGAAGCTTTCTTT
j_call: TRBJ1-1
clone_size: NA
v_call: TRBV11-2
d_call: NA

cdr3_aa: CASTRTGPTEAFF
cdr3_nt: TGTGCCAGCACCCGGACAGGGCCCACTGAAGCTTTCTTT
j_call: TRBJ1-1
clone_size: NA
v_call: TRBV6-6
d_call: TRBD1

cdr3_aa: CASSQAVPSGTTDTQYF
cdr3_nt: TGCGCCAGCAGCCAAGCAGTCCCTAGCGGGACCACAGATACGCAGTATTTT
j_call: TRBJ2-3
clone_size: NA
v_call: TRBV4-1
d_call: TRBD2

cdr3_aa: CASSAGQGLYEQYF
cdr3_nt: TGTGCCAGCAGTGCAGGACAGGGACTTTACGAGCAGTACTTC
j_call: TRBJ2-7
clone_size: NA
v_call: TRBV6-1
d_call: TRBD1

cdr3_aa: CASSPQGWTEAFF
cdr3_nt: TGTGCCAGCTCACCCCAGGGCTGGACTGAAGCTTTCTTT
j_call: TRBJ1-1
clone_size: NA
v_call: TRBV18
d_call: NA

cdr3_aa: CATRIQLGEGDRGDQPQHF
cdr3_nt: TGTGCCACCAGGATTCAGTTAGGGGAGGGGGATCGAGGGGATCAGCCCCAGCATTTT
j_call: TRBJ1-5
clone_size: NA
v_call: TRBV15
d_call: NA

cdr3_aa: CASSLALGGGYGYTF
cdr3_nt: TGTGCCAGCAGCTTAGCCTTGGGGGGGGGCTATGGCTACACCTTC
j_call: TRBJ1-2
clone_size: few
v_call: TRBV7-9
d_call: NA

cdr3_aa: CASSPRTGVFSYEQYF
cdr3_nt: TGTGCCAGCAGCCCCAGGACAGGGGTTTTCTCCTACGAGCAGTACTTC
j_call: TRBJ2-7
clone_size: once
v_call: TRBV27
d_call: TRBD1

cdr3_aa: CASSEGGGYYYEQYF
cdr3_nt: TGTGCCAGCAGTGAAGGCGGGGGGTACTACTACGAGCAGTACTTC
j_call: TRBJ2-7
clone_size: NA
v_call: TRBV2
d_call: TRBD2

cdr3_aa: CASTSTGYEQYF
cdr3_nt: TGTGCCAGCACATCAACGGGCTACGAGCAGTACTTC
j_call: TRBJ2-7
clone_size: NA
v_call: TRBV7-9
d_call: NA

cdr3_aa: CASSIDSRSYNEQFF
cdr3_nt: TGCGCCAGCAGCATTGACAGCCGCTCCTACAATGAGCAGTTCTTC
j_call: TRBJ2-1
clone_size: NA
v_call: TRBV5-1
d_call: NA

cdr3_aa: CASSFGVLRELFF
cdr3_nt: TGTGCCAGCAGCTTCGGGGTGCTCAGGGAGCTGTTTTTT
j_call: TRBJ2-2
clone_size: NA
v_call: TRBV11-2
d_call: NA

cdr3_aa: CASSLGDRASEQYF
cdr3_nt: TGCGCCAGCAGCTTGGGAGACAGAGCCTCCGAGCAGTATTTT
j_call: TRBJ2-3
clone_size: NA
v_call: TRBV5-1
d_call: NA

cdr3_aa: CASSREGNSNQPQHF
cdr3_nt: TGTGCCAGCAGTCGCGAGGGAAACAGCAATCAGCCCCAGCATTTT
j_call: TRBJ1-5
clone_size: NA
v_call: TRBV6-5
d_call: NA

cdr3_aa: CASSLGQGVGGYTF
cdr3_nt: TGCGCCAGCAGCTTGGGACAGGGGGTTGGTGGCTACACCTTC
j_call: TRBJ1-2
clone_size: NA
v_call: TRBV5-1
d_call: TRBD1

cdr3_aa: CASSYSGTAGNTIYF
cdr3_nt: TGTGCCAGCAGTTACAGCGGGACCGCTGGAAACACCATATATTTT
j_call: TRBJ1-3
clone_size: once
v_call: TRBV6-6
d_call: NA

cdr3_aa: CASSLSWGPRNSPLHF
cdr3_nt: TGTGCCAGCAGTTTATCATGGGGGCCGAGAAATTCACCCCTCCACTTT
j_call: TRBJ1-6
clone_size: NA
v_call: TRBV27
d_call: NA